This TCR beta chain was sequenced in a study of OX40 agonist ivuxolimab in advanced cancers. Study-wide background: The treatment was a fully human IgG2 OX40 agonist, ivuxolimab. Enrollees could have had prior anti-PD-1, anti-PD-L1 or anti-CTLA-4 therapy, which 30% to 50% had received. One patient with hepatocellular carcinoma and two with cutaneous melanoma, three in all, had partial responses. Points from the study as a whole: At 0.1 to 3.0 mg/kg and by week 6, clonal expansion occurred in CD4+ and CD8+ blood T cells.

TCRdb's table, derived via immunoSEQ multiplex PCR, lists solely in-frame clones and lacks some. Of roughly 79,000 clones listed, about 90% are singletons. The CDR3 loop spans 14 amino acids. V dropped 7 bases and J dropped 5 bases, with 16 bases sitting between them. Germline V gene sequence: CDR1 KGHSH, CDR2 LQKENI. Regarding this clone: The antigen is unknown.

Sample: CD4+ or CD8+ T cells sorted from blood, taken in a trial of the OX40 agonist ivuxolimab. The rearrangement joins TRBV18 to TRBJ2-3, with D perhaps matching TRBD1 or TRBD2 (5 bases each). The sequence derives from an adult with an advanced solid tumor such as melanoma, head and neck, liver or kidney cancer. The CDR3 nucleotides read TGTGCCAGCTTCCGAGGGGCCCCGATAGATACGCAGTATTTT. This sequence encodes CASFRGAPIDTQYF.